The next 13 T cell receptor beta chains were all read from a single sample in a study of T cells in Graves' hyperthyroidism and ophthalmopathy. The source material, RNA transcripts, was used to amplify TCR beta CDR3 regions. An initial round of RT-PCR targeting the TCR CDR3 relied on the HTBI primer set. TCRdb reprocessed the multiplex PCR reads via MiXCR and lists one record per CDR3 protein. Here the sample spans about 300,000 distinct CDR3 sequences, about 14% being singletons. Sequencing was done on a sample of blood. Receptors were obtained from a woman in her twenties or thirties with Graves' hyperthyroidism that later progressed to Graves' ophthalmopathy.

This clonotype occurred many times. The V and J genes are TRBV9 and TRBJ2-1; the match to TRBD2 covers 9 bases. The CDR3 has 16 residues. Germline V lookup: CDR1 SGDLS, CDR2 YYNGEE. The J segment lost 9 bases and the V segment lost 3 bases, leaving 13 bases of the junction unmatched. CDR3 sequence: CASSDSLAGLTGEQFF. In DNA form, the CDR3 reads TGTGCCAGCAGCGATAGTCTAGCGGGGCTGACTGGTGAGCAGTTCTTC.

This clonotype was counted many times. The chain uses TRBV7-8 and TRBJ2-2, with 8 positions matching TRBD2. This CDR3 is built from 19 residues. Germline V gene sequence: CDR1 SGHVS, CDR2 FQNEAQ. Germline trimming cut 8 bases from V and 5 bases from J; bases unmatched to any gene: 22. CDR3 protein: CASGLSPSWAGGGTGELFF. As DNA, the CDR3 is TGTGCCAGCGGTCTATCCCCCTCGTGGGCGGGAGGAGGGACCGGGGAGCTGTTTTTT.

This clonotype was recorded at least ten times. The chain employs TRBV20-1 and TRBJ2-5; perhaps TRBD1 as D (5 bases). Trimming left V 4 bases short and J 2 bases short, with 8 bases between. Germline CDR1 reads DFQATT; CDR2 reads SNEGSKA (reference sequence). The length of the CDR3 is 12 residues. CDR3 DNA: TGCAGTGCTAAGGGGCGGCAAGAGACCCAGTACTTC. It yields the protein CSAKGRQETQYF.

CDR3 DNA sequence: TGTGCCAGCAGTCCCTACTCCCCCTACGAGCAGTACTTC. It encodes CASSPYSPYEQYF. The chain recombines TRBV28 with TRBJ2-7; D unclear. The CDR3 is made up of 13 amino acids. Germline CDR1 reads MDHEN; CDR2 reads SYDVKM. The germline V and J ends were trimmed by 5 bases and 2 bases, with 10 bases remaining between them.

This clonotype turned up a few times. The J gene is TRBJ2-2, the V gene TRBV12-3 or TRBV12-4, with 9 bases identical to TRBD1. V shed 5 bases, J shed 5 bases, and the junction held 6 bases outside the gene matches. The CDR3 length is 15 residues. CDR3 sequence (DNA): TGTGCCAGCAGTAAAGGACAGGGGCGAACCGGGGAGCTGTTTTTT. It is translated as CASSKGQGRTGELFF.

This clonotype has more than one count but fewer than ten. The chain recombines TRBV7-9 with TRBJ1-4; 10 nucleotides agree with TRBD1. The V gene end was trimmed by 4 bases and the J gene end by 5 bases; junction bases not matched to a gene: 4. Per germline, CDR1 SEHNR and CDR2 FQNEAQ (reference sequence). This CDR3 has 15 amino acids. CDR3 region: CASSSGQGGNEKLFF. The CDR3 coding sequence is TGTGCCAGCAGCTCCGGACAGGGGGGGAATGAAAAACTGTTTTTT. Using reference TRBV7-9 and TRBJ1-4 for the parts outside the CDR3, the full variable domain is DTGVSQNPRHKITKRGQNVTFRCDPISEHNRLYWYRQTLGQGPEFLTYFQNEAQLEKSRLLSDRFSAERPKGSFSTLEIQRTEQGDSAMYLCASSSGQGGNEKLFFGSGTQLSVL.

This clonotype has ten or more counts. J is TRBJ2-3 and V is TRBV20-1, with a tentative D call TRBD2 (5 bases). The CDR3 covers 13 residues. The germline V and J ends were trimmed by 4 bases and 3 bases, with 11 bases remaining between them. Per the germline V gene, CDR1 is DFQATT and CDR2 is SNEGSKA (reference sequence). The chain's CDR3 is CSAIFGVTDTQYF. CDR3 DNA sequence: TGCAGTGCTATCTTCGGGGTAACAGATACGCAGTATTTT.

This clonotype occurred many times. This chain links TRBV20-1 with TRBJ2-7; 11 bases map to TRBD1. Germline V gives CDR1 DFQATT, CDR2 SNEGSKA (reference sequence). Trimming removed 6 bases from V and 2 bases from J; junction bases left unmatched: 3. This CDR3 spans 13 amino acids. The CDR3 sequence is CSAGQGATYEQYF. The CDR3 DNA sequence: TGCAGTGCCGGACAGGGGGCCACCTACGAGCAGTACTTC.

The rearrangement links TRBV4-1 to TRBJ1-2, with D possibly being TRBD1 (6 bases). The CDR3 covers 15 residues. CDR1 and CDR2 (germline): MGHRA, YSYEKL. V was trimmed by 3 bases and J by 3 bases, leaving 14 bases between them. CDR3 nucleotide sequence: TGCGCCAGCAGCCAGAGACAGGATGTGGACTATGGCTACACCTTC. Amino acids: CASSQRQDVDYGYTF.

This clonotype was seen many times. V is TRBV15 and J is TRBJ2-3; D is ambiguous. The CDR3 is 15 residues long. V lost 0 bases to trimming and J lost 1 base, with 8 bases between them. The V gene's germline CDR1 is LNHNV and CDR2 YYDKDF (reference sequence). The DNA for the CDR3 is TGTGCCACCAGCAGAGACAGGTTGGGCACAGATACGCAGTATTTT. Residues: CATSRDRLGTDTQYF.

This clonotype was observed at least ten times. V usage is TRBV18 and J usage is TRBJ1-4; D is undetermined. CDR1 is KGHSH, CDR2 LQKENI, per germline. The V end lost 3 bases, the J end lost 7 bases, and 6 bases lay between the germline ends. The CDR3 is 12 residues long. The CDR3 coding sequence is TGTGCCAGCTCACCCGGAGCTGAAAAACTGTTTTTT. Residues: CASSPGAEKLFF. The full variable domain, rest sourced from reference TRBV18 and TRBJ1-4, is NAGVMQNPRHLVRRRGQEARLRCSPMKGHSHVYWYRQLPEEGLKFMVYLQKENIIDESGMPKERFSAEFPKEGPSILRIQQVVRGDSAAYFCASSPGAEKLFFGSGTQLSVL.

The sample holds many counts of this clonotype. The chain uses TRBV12-3 or TRBV12-4 and TRBJ1-2; D gene ambiguous. V lost 6 bases and J 4 bases, leaving 12 bases between the germline ends. The CDR3 spans 13 residues. CDR3 nucleotide sequence: TGTGCCAGCAGCCACGAAGTAGGCTATGGCTACACCTTC. Amino acid sequence: CASSHEVGYGYTF.

This clonotype was observed a handful of times. The rearrangement joins TRBV19 to TRBJ2-3; 7 nucleotides match TRBD2. Germline-derived CDR1 and CDR2 are LNHDA and SQIVND (reference sequence). Trimming removed 5 bases from V and 5 bases from J; junction bases left unmatched: 1. CDR3 length equals 12 residues. The CDR3 nucleotides are TGTGCCAGTAGTGGGAGGGGAGATACGCAGTATTTT. This encodes CASSGRGDTQYF.